These 22 T cell receptor beta chains originate from one sample sequenced in a study of T cell responses to AZD1222 COVID-19 vaccine. Profiled with immunoSEQ multiplex PCR; TCRdb holds only in-frame clones, not every one. Here the sample spans more than 95,000 clones, around 88% being singletons. Sequencing used peripheral blood, obtained on day 0 of MenACWY control vaccination. Source of these receptors: an adult in good health.

The chain combines TRBV27 with TRBJ2-5, with D perhaps matching TRBD1 (5 bases). Trimming took 3 bases from V and 5 from J, leaving 7 bases between them. Germline V gene data show CDR1 as MNHEY and CDR2 as SMNVEV (reference sequence). The CDR3 spans 12 residues. The CDR3 here is CASSFKGETQYF. CDR3 coding DNA: TGTGCCAGCAGTTTTAAGGGGGAGACCCAGTACTTC.

V and J are TRBV11-2 and TRBJ2-7, with D possibly being TRBD1 or TRBD2 (5 bases each). The CDR3 runs 17 residues. Trimming left V 2 bases short and J 4 bases short, with 21 bases between. CDR1 SGHAT and CDR2 FQNNGV come from the germline V gene. CDR3 in DNA: TGTGCCAGCAGCTTATTACGGGGACGTAAAGAGGGTTACGAGCAGTACTTC. Its translation is CASSLLRGRKEGYEQYF.

The V and J genes are TRBV7-2 and TRBJ1-1; the D is unclear. CDR1 and CDR2 from the germline V gene are SGHTA and FQGNSA. Trimming cost V 3 bases and J 5 bases, with 7 bases left between them. The CDR3 is 12 amino acids. CDR3 sequence: CASSLPGTEAFF. CDR3 nucleotide sequence: TGTGCCAGCAGCTTGCCGGGGACTGAAGCTTTCTTT.

CDR3 sequence reads: CASSLRDYSTDTQYF. For the CDR3, the DNA is TGTGCCAGCAGCTTACGGGACTATAGCACAGATACGCAGTATTTT. The V gene is TRBV7-9, the J gene TRBJ2-3, with 7 bases fitting TRBD2. The germline CDR1 and CDR2 sequences are SEHNR and FQNEAQ (reference sequence). V gave up 2 bases and J gave up 0 bases; unmatched junction bases: 2. This CDR3 spans 15 amino acids.

V and J are TRBV7-9 and TRBJ1-2; TRBD1 agrees at 8 bases. The CDR3 totals 15 residues. Trimming cost V 4 bases and J 2 bases; bases outside gene matches: 6. CDR1 SEHNR and CDR2 FQNEAQ come from the germline V gene (reference sequence). DNA for the CDR3: TGTGCCAGCAGCTACGACAGGGGAACAAACTATGGCTACACCTTC. Protein sequence: CASSYDRGTNYGYTF.

The chain is built from TRBV30 and TRBJ1-6; no clear D gene. The length of the CDR3 is 13 residues. Germline V gives CDR1 GTSNPN, CDR2 SVGIG (reference sequence). V was pared by 8 bases and J by 0 bases, with 8 bases between. The CDR3 loop reads CAGETSYNSPLHF. In DNA form, the CDR3 reads TGTGCCGGGGAAACCTCCTATAATTCACCCCTCCACTTT.

The chain uses TRBV6-1 and TRBJ1-1; no clear D gene. Germline V lookup: CDR1 MNHNS, CDR2 SASEGT. Deletions cut 3 bases from V and 4 bases from J, with 9 bases between. The CDR3 totals 13 residues. CDR3 residues: CASSDQTITEAFF. DNA of the CDR3: TGTGCCAGCAGTGACCAAACAATCACTGAAGCTTTCTTT.

This clone was picked up a small number of times. This sequence joins TRBV3-1 (or the pseudogene TRBV3-2) and TRBJ1-2; D unresolved. Trimming left V 1 base short and J 3 bases short, with 6 bases between. The germline V gene encodes CDR1 LGHDT and CDR2 YNNKEL (reference sequence). The CDR3 is 13 residues long. The CDR3 protein is CASSQASYYGYTF. The CDR3 coding sequence is TGTGCCAGCAGCCAAGCCAGCTACTATGGCTACACCTTC.

The chain employs TRBV2 and TRBJ1-1; D may be TRBD1 (6 bases). The CDR3 spans 10 residues. The germline V and J ends were trimmed by 3 bases and 10 bases, with 6 bases remaining between them. Germline V gene sequence: CDR1 SNHLY, CDR2 FYNNEI. The CDR3 region has the DNA TGTGCCAGCAGTGACAGGGGAGCTTTCTTT. It yields the protein CASSDRGAFF.

This sequence joins TRBV7-9 and TRBJ2-1, with 9 bases that match TRBD1. The CDR3 spans 16 residues. The germline CDR1 and CDR2 sequences are SEHNR and FQNEAQ (reference sequence). V lost 4 bases and J lost 5; bases outside the gene matches: 9. CDR3 region: CASSSPGTGPHNEQFF. CDR3 DNA sequence: TGTGCCAGCAGCTCTCCCGGGACAGGGCCACACAATGAGCAGTTCTTC.

The genes are TRBV5-1 and TRBJ2-2; D is uncertain. CDR1 and CDR2 (germline): SGHRS, YFSETQ. With 0 bases removed from V and 4 bases from J, the gap between germline ends came to 10 bases. This CDR3 region has 15 residues. This CDR3 reads CASSLVAAVTGELFF. The CDR3 DNA sequence: TGCGCCAGCAGCTTGGTAGCAGCCGTCACCGGGGAGCTGTTTTTT. The full variable domain, completed using reference TRBV5-1 and TRBJ2-2, is KAGVTQTPRYLIKTRGQQVTLSCSPISGHRSVSWYQQTPGQGLQFLFEYFSETQRNKGNFPGRFSGRQFSNSRSEMNVSTLELGDSALYLCASSLVAAVTGELFFGEGSRLTVL.

The chain uses TRBV19 and TRBJ2-2, with TRBD2 identical over 8 bases. This CDR3 spans 16 amino acids. J was trimmed by 3 bases and V by 0 bases; bases with no gene match: 3. Per the germline V gene, CDR1 is LNHDA and CDR2 is SQIVND (reference sequence). The CDR3 loop is CASSIDLGRDTGELFF. The CDR3 nucleotides are TGTGCCAGTAGTATAGATCTCGGGAGGGACACCGGGGAGCTGTTTTTT.

The chain is built from TRBV19 and TRBJ1-2; maybe TRBD1 (6 bases). The germline V gene has CDR1 LNHDA and CDR2 SQIVND (reference sequence). Trimming stripped 5 bases from V and 4 bases from J, with 11 bases between. This CDR3 region has 13 residues. CDR3 nucleotides: TGTGCCAGTAGTCCGGGGGCGAGCTATGGCTACACCTTC. Translating gives CASSPGASYGYTF.

The V call is TRBV5-1, the J call TRBJ2-1, with TRBD2 identical over 9 bases. Germline V gene lookup returns CDR1 SGHRS and CDR2 YFSETQ. This CDR3 has 14 amino acids. Trimming removed 4 bases from V and 6 bases from J; junction bases left unmatched: 5. DNA for the CDR3: TGCGCCAGCAGCAGCGGGACTAGCAGCAATGAGCAGTTCTTC. This sequence encodes CASSSGTSSNEQFF.

The chain joins TRBV2 to TRBJ2-1; maybe TRBD2 (5 bases). Germline values: CDR1 SNHLY, CDR2 FYNNEI. The CDR3 runs to 13 residues. V shed 4 bases and J shed 8 bases, with 12 bases lying between them. The CDR3 sequence: CASSVVSEHEQFF. The CDR3 DNA follows: TGTGCCAGCAGTGTTGTTAGCGAGCATGAGCAGTTCTTC.

The CDR3: CASSRLAGSMVYEQYF. The CDR3 coding sequence is TGTGCCAGTAGTAGACTAGCGGGCTCAATGGTCTACGAGCAGTACTTC. The chain recombines TRBV19 with TRBJ2-7; 10 bases line up with TRBD2. Unmatched junction bases numbered 9, after V lost 4 bases and J lost 3 bases. The germline gives CDR1 LNHDA, CDR2 SQIVND (reference sequence). The CDR3 consists of 16 residues.

CDR3 sequence: CASSSTGGSTDTQYF. CDR3 DNA sequence: TGTGCCAGCTCATCGACAGGGGGGAGCACAGATACGCAGTATTTT. This rearrangement joins TRBV18 to TRBJ2-3; 9 bases fit TRBD1. J was trimmed by 0 bases and V by 5 bases; bases with no gene match: 3. CDR1 and CDR2 from the germline V gene are KGHSH and LQKENI. The length of the CDR3 is 15 residues.

This chain joins TRBV3-1 (or the pseudogene TRBV3-2) and TRBJ2-3; 10 bases are shared with TRBD2. The CDR3 runs 17 residues. CDR1 is LGHDT, CDR2 YNNKEL, per germline (reference sequence). V trimming: 4 bases; J trimming: 2 bases; junction bases outside the gene matches: 9. In DNA, the CDR3 is TGTGCCAGCAGCCCCCAACGGACTAGCGGACCCACAGATACGCAGTATTTT. Translation gives CASSPQRTSGPTDTQYF.

CDR3 DNA sequence: TGTGCCAGCAGCCAAGGACAGGGGCTGAACACTGAAGCTTTCTTT. Protein product: CASSQGQGLNTEAFF. The chain carries TRBV6-6 and TRBJ1-1, with 9 bases identical to TRBD1. The CDR3 runs 15 residues. V shed 6 bases, J shed 0 bases, and the junction held 5 bases outside the gene matches. The germline V gene has CDR1 MNHNY and CDR2 SVGAGI (reference sequence).

This clone appeared a single time. This sequence joins TRBV11-2 and TRBJ2-1; TRBD2 aligns across 7 bases. V lost 4 bases and J lost 9; bases outside the gene matches: 12. The CDR3 loop spans 15 amino acids. From germline, CDR1 is SGHAT and CDR2 FQNNGV. The CDR3 coding sequence is TGTGCCAGCAGCTCATACAGCGGGGAGCGAGCTGAGCAGTTCTTC. This gives the protein CASSSYSGERAEQFF.

The chain employs TRBV11-3 and TRBJ2-4, with D unresolved. The V gene's germline CDR1 is SGHNT and CDR2 YENEEA. Between the trimmed V and J ends, which lost 1 base and 0 bases, there was a span of 10 bases. The CDR3 contains 16 residues. The CDR3 region has the DNA TGTGCCAGCAGCTTAGGAGGTTTGTCAGCCAAAAACATTCAGTACTTC. Protein sequence: CASSLGGLSAKNIQYF.

The chain is built from TRBV2 and TRBJ2-2; the D gene could be TRBD1 or TRBD2 (5 bases each). The V gene lost 6 bases and the J gene lost 3 bases, with 11 bases spanning the gap. Germline lookup yields CDR1 SNHLY and CDR2 FYNNEI. This CDR3 comprises 14 residues. The CDR3 DNA reads as TGTGCCAGCAGAGACGGGACCTACACCGGGGAGCTGTTTTTT. It codes for CASRDGTYTGELFF.